This TCR beta chain derives from a study of CD8+CD57+ T cells in acquired aplastic anemia. Across the study: Mean DNA quantity obtained from sorted CD4+ and CD8+ cells was around 2.9 ug.

This clonotype was counted between two and nine times. The antigen is not known. Patients who underwent sequencing had shown CD8+CD57+ cell expansion by flow cytometry. Every one of the patients had aplastic anemia (severe, acquired). No patient had been given any therapy when blood was sampled. Genomic DNA acted as the template from which TCR beta VDJ combination and CDR3 sequence profiling were carried out. TCRdb processed the reads anew with MiXCR; each CDR3 protein has one entry. Here the sample spans 150,000 to 200,000 distinct CDR3 sequences, approximately 48% being singletons. Broader study findings: With respect to CD8+ Simpson's diversity, patients and controls did not differ significantly.

Sequencing was performed on sorted CD4+, CD8+, or CD8+CD57+ T cells (not recorded which) from PBMCs. This clonotype originated in a human donor with aplastic anemia.

The CDR3 bases are TGTGCCAGCAGGAGGGGGACAGGGGACACCGGGGAGCTGTTTTTT. Encoded protein: CASRRGTGDTGELFF. The rearrangement joins TRBV2 to TRBJ2-2, with 10 bases that match TRBD1. V lost 6 bases, J lost 3 bases, and 4 bases stayed unmatched. CDR1 is SNHLY, CDR2 FYNNEI, per germline. The CDR3 spans 15 residues.